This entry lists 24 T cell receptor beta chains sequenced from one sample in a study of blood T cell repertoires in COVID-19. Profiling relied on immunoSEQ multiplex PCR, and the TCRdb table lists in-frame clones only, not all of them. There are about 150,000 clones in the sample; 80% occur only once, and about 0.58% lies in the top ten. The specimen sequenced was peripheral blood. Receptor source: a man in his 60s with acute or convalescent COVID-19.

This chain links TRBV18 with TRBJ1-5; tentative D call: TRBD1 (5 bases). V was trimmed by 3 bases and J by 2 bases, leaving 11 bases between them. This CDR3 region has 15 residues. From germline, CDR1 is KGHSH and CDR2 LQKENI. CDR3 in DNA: TGTGCCAGCTCACCTCAGGGTAGGGGCAATCAGCCCCAGCATTTT. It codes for CASSPQGRGNQPQHF.

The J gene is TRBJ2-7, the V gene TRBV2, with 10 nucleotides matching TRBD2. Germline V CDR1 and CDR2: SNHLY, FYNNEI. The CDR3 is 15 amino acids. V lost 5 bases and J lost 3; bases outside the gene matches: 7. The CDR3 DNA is TGTGCCAGCAGTATCGATTCTAGCGGGGGCTACGAGCAGTACTTC. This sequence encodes CASSIDSSGGYEQYF.

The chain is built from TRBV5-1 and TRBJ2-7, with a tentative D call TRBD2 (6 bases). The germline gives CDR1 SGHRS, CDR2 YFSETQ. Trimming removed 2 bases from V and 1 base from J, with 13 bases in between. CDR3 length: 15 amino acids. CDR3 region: CASSFTGGNSYEQYF. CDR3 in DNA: TGCGCCAGCAGCTTCACCGGGGGAAATTCCTACGAGCAGTACTTC.

The CDR3 nucleotides read TGTGCCAGCAGCGAGAAACGGACAGGGGGTATGAACACTGAAGCTTTCTTT. Translation: CASSEKRTGGMNTEAFF. The rearrangement joins TRBV7-9 to TRBJ1-1; 10 nucleotides line up with TRBD1. The CDR3 consists of 17 residues. After removal of 5 bases from V and 0 bases from J, the junction contained 9 bases not matched to a gene. Germline V lookup: CDR1 SEHNR, CDR2 FQNEAQ (reference sequence).

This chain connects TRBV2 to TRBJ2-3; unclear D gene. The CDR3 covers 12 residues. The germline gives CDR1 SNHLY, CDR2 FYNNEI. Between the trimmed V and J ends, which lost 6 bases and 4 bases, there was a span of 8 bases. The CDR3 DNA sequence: TGTGCCAGCAGACCCGCGGCAGATACGCAGTATTTT. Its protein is CASRPAADTQYF.

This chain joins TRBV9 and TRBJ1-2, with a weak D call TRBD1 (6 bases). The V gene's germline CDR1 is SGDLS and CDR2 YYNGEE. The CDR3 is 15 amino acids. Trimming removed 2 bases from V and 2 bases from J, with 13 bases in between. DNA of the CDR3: TGTGCCAGCAGCGTCGGGGGGCACACCAACTATGGCTACACCTTC. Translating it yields CASSVGGHTNYGYTF. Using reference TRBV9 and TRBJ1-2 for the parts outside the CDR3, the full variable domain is DSGVTQTPKHLITATGQRVTLRCSPRSGDLSVYWYQQSLDQGLQFLIQYYNGEERAKGNILERFSAQQFPDLHSELNLSSLELGDSALYFCASSVGGHTNYGYTFGSGTRLTVV.

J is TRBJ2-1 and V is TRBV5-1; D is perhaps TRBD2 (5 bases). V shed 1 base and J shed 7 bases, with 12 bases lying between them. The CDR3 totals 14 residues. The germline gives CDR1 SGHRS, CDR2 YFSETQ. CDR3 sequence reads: CASSLLRGRNEQFF. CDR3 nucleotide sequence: TGCGCCAGCAGCTTGCTCCGGGGTAGAAATGAGCAGTTCTTC.

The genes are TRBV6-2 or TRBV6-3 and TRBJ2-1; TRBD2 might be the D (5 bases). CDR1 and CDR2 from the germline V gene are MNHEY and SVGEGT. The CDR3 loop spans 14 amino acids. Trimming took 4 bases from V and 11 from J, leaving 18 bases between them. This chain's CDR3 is CASSSFGLVIQQFF. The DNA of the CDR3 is TGTGCCAGCAGTTCGTTTGGACTGGTCATTCAGCAGTTCTTC.

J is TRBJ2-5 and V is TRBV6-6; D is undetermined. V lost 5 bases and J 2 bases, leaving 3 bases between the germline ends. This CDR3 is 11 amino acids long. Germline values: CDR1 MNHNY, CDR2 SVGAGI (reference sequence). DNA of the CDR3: TGTGCCAGCAGTCCACAAGAGACCCAGTACTTC. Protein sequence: CASSPQETQYF.

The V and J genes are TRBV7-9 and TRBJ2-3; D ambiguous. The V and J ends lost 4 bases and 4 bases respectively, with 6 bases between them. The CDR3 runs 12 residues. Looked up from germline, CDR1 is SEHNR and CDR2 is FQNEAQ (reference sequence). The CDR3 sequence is CASSSTADTQYF. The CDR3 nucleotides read TGTGCCAGCAGCTCCACTGCAGATACGCAGTATTTT. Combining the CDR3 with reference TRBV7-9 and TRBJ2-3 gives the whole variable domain DTGVSQNPRHKITKRGQNVTFRCDPISEHNRLYWYRQTLGQGPEFLTYFQNEAQLEKSRLLSDRFSAERPKGSFSTLEIQRTEQGDSAMYLCASSSTADTQYFGPGTRLTVL.

The CDR3 loop reads CASSPQSGGDTQYF. The CDR3 bases are TGTGCCAGCAGCCCCCAGTCGGGGGGTGATACGCAGTATTTT. V and J are TRBV5-6 and TRBJ2-3, with 7 nucleotides matching TRBD2. CDR1 and CDR2 from the germline V gene are SGHDT and YYEEEE. The length of the CDR3 is 14 residues. The V segment lost 4 bases and the J segment 6 bases; nucleotides outside the gene matches: 8.

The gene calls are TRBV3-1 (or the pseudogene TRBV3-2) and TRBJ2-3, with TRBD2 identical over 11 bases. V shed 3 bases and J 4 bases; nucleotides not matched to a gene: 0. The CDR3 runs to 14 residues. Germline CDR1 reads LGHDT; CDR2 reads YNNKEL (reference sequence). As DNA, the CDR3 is TGTGCCAGCAGCCATAGCGGGGGGGCAGATACGCAGTATTTT. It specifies CASSHSGGADTQYF.

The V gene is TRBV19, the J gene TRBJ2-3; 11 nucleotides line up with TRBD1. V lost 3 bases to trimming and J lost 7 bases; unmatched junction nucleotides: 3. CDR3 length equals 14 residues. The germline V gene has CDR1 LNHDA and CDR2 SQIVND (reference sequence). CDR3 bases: TGTGCCAGTAGTATGGGGACAGGGGGAAATACGCAGTATTTT. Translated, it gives CASSMGTGGNTQYF.

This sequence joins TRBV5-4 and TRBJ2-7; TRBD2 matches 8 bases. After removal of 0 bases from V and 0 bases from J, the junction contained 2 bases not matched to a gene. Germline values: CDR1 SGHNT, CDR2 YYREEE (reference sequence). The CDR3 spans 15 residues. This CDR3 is CASSLVAGSSYEQYF. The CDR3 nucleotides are TGTGCCAGCAGCTTGGTAGCGGGAAGCTCCTACGAGCAGTACTTC.

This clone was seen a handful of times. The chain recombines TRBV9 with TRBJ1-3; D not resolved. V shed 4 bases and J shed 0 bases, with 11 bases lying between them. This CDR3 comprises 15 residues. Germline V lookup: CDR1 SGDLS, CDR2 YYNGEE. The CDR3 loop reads CASSLHPSSGNTIYF. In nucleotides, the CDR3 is TGTGCCAGCAGCCTCCATCCGAGCTCTGGAAACACCATATATTTT.

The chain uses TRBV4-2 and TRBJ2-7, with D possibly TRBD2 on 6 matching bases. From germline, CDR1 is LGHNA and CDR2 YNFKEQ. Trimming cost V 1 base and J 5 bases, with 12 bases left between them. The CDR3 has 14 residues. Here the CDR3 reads CASSQGREFDEQYF. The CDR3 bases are TGTGCCAGCAGCCAAGGCCGGGAGTTCGACGAGCAGTACTTC.

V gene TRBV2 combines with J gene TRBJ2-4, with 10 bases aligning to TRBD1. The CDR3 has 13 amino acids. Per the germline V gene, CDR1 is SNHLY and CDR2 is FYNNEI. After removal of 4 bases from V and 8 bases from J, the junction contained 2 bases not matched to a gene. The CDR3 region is CASSGDRGDIQYF. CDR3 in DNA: TGTGCCAGCAGTGGGGACAGGGGTGACATTCAGTACTTC.

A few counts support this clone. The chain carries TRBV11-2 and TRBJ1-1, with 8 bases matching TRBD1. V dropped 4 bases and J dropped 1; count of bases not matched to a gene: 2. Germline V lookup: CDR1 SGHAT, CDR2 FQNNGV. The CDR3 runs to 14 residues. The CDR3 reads CASSSGTGNTEAFF. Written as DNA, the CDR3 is TGTGCCAGCAGCTCCGGGACAGGGAACACTGAAGCTTTCTTT.

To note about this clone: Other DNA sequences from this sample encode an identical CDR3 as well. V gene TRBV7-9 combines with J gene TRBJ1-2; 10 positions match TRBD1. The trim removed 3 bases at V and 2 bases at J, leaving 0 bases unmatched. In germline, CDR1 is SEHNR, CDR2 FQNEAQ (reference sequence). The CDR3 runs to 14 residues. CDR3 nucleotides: TGTGCCAGCAGCTTGGGACAGGGGAACTATGGCTACACCTTC. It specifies CASSLGQGNYGYTF.

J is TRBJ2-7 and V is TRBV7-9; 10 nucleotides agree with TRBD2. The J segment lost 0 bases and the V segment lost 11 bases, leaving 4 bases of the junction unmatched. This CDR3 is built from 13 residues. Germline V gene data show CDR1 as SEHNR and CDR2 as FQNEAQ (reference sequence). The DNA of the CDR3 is TGTGCCGCGGAGCGGGAGGGCTCCTACGAGCAGTACTTC. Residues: CAAEREGSYEQYF.

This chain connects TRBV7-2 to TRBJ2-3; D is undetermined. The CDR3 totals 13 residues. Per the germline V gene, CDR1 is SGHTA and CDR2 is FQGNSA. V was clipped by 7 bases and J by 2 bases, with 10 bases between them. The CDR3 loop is CASTLSITDTQYF. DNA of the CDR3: TGTGCCAGCACCCTCTCTATCACAGATACGCAGTATTTT.

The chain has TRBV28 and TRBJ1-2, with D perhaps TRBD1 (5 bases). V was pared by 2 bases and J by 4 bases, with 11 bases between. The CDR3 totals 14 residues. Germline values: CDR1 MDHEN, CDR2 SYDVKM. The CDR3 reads CASSLRGHAYGYTF. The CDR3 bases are TGTGCCAGCAGTTTACGAGGACACGCCTATGGCTACACCTTC.

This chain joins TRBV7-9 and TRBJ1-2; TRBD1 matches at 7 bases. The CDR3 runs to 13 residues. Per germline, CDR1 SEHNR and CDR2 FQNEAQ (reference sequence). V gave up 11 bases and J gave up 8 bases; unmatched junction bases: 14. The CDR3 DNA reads TGTGCCGGCAACTCGGCAGGGGGTATAGGCTACACCTTC. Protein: CAGNSAGGIGYTF.

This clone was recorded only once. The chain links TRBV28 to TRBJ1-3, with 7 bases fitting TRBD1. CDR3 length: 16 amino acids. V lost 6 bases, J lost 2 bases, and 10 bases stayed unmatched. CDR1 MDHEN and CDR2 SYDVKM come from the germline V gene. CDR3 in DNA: TGTGCCAGCAGGGAAGGGGGCCCCATCCCTGGAAACACCATATATTTT. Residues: CASREGGPIPGNTIYF.